The 32 T cell receptor beta chains listed next were all sequenced from one sample in a study of cytomegalovirus exposure and HLA in healthy donors (dated by TCRdb to about 2017). Receptor libraries were prepared by the immunoSEQ multiplex PCR assay. For the multiplex PCR, a mixture combining 60 forward primers for TCR Vbeta segments and 13 reverse primers for TCR Jbeta segments was used. TCRdb took over this immuneACCESS table, retaining in-frame rearrangements with V and J assigned. Such tables are incomplete; in checked studies, under half of the missing clones stem from an unresolved V gene, and the remainder is unexplained. Recorded for this sample are approximately 95,000 clones; about 81% of them occurred a single time. In total, the top ten clones hold approximately 11% of the sample. The material sequenced was PBMCs. The receptors shown here come from a man between 18 and 29 years old in good health and CMV-seropositive.

V gene TRBV5-1 combines with J gene TRBJ1-5; TRBD1 matches 11 bases. Germline lookup yields CDR1 SGHRS and CDR2 YFSETQ. V shed 3 bases and J 6 bases; nucleotides not matched to a gene: 2. The CDR3 has 14 amino acids. The CDR3, as DNA: TGCGCCAGCAGCTCCGGACAGGGGGCTCAGCCCCAGCATTTT. Its translation: CASSSGQGAQPQHF.

In this sample, this clone turned up a few times. This chain uses TRBV5-1 with TRBJ2-7; D is perhaps TRBD2 (5 bases). V lost 0 bases and J lost 4, with 8 bases in between. In germline, CDR1 is SGHRS, CDR2 YFSETQ. The CDR3 covers 13 residues. The DNA of the CDR3 is TGCGCCAGCAGCTTGGGGGGAGAGTACGAGCAGTACTTC. This translates into CASSLGGEYEQYF.

Regarding this clone: Relative to the germline gene, one junction end is altered; a read error may explain this. The V gene is TRBV30, the J gene TRBJ2-5, with 9 bases lining up with TRBD2. CDR3 length: 13 residues. From germline, CDR1 is GTSNPN and CDR2 SVGIG (reference sequence). CDR3 protein: CAWSGGLQETQYF. The DNA for the CDR3 is TGTGCTTGGAGCGGGGGGCTCCAAGAGACCCAGTACTTC. The variable domain in full, completed from reference TRBV30 and TRBJ2-5, reads SQTIHQWPATLVQPVGSPLSLECTVEGTSNPNLYWYRQAAGRGLQLLFYSVGIGQISSEVPQNLSASRPQDRQFILSSKKLLLSDSGFYLCAWSGGLQETQYFGPGTRLLVL.

V gene TRBV7-2 combines with J gene TRBJ1-2; unclear D gene. The V end was cut by 3 bases, the J end by 6 bases, with 20 bases between. Germline V gene sequence: CDR1 SGHTA, CDR2 FQGNSA. This CDR3 contains 16 residues. CDR3 sequence reads: CASSLAPYGREDGYTF. Written as DNA, the CDR3 is TGTGCCAGCAGCTTGGCCCCTTATGGTAGGGAGGATGGCTACACCTTC.

The chain couples TRBV10-2 to TRBJ2-1; 8 bases are shared with TRBD2. Losses at the gene ends were 9 bases for V and 8 bases for J; bases not matched to a gene: 9. CDR3 length: 13 amino acids. Germline V gene lookup returns CDR1 WSHSY and CDR2 SAAADI. The CDR3 coding sequence is TGCGCCAGGACGAATGAGACTAGCGATGAGCAGTTCTTC. Its translation: CARTNETSDEQFF.

The chain uses TRBV18 and TRBJ2-1; 9 nucleotides agree with TRBD2. Germline CDR1 reads KGHSH; CDR2 reads LQKENI. J lost 8 bases, V lost 1 base, and 6 bases had no gene match. This CDR3 is 15 amino acids long. CDR3 DNA: TGTGCCAGCTCACCACTAGCGGGGGCGCTTGATGAGCAGTTCTTC. Protein: CASSPLAGALDEQFF.

V usage is TRBV7-5 and J usage is TRBJ1-5; TRBD1 is the table's D call and was not checked against the DNA. TRBV7-5 is annotated as a pseudogene. The CDR3 sequence is 18 residues long. The chain's CDR3 is CVRSLVPRQGQDNQPQHF. CDR3 nucleotide sequence: TGTGTCAGAAGCTTAGTCCCCCGGCAGGGACAAGACAATCAGCCCCAGCATTTT.

The J gene is TRBJ1-1, the V gene TRBV30; tentative D call: TRBD1 (5 bases). Per germline, CDR1 GTSNPN and CDR2 SVGIG (reference sequence). The ends were cut back, 4 bases at V and 0 bases at J, with 6 bases in the middle. The CDR3 spans 12 residues. CDR3 DNA: TGTGCCTGGACAGGGATGAACACTGAAGCTTTCTTT. This gives the protein CAWTGMNTEAFF.

This chain joins TRBV7-8 and TRBJ2-7, with D unresolved. Germline CDR1 SGHVS, CDR2 FQNEAQ. Trimming cost V 1 base and J 5 bases, with 9 bases left between them. The CDR3 is made up of 13 amino acids. CDR3 sequence: CASSLVAVHEQYF. CDR3 coding DNA: TGTGCCAGCAGCTTAGTTGCGGTCCACGAGCAGTACTTC.

The chain recombines TRBV5-4 with TRBJ2-3; the match to TRBD2 covers 8 bases. Germline-derived CDR1 and CDR2 are SGHNT and YYREEE (reference sequence). The J segment lost 3 bases and the V segment lost 4 bases, leaving 10 bases of the junction unmatched. The CDR3 is 16 amino acids. The CDR3 is CASSPGRGGTTDTQYF. The CDR3 DNA is TGTGCCAGCAGCCCCGGCCGCGGGGGGACAACAGATACGCAGTATTTT.

The sample holds one count of this clone. The chain couples TRBV4-1 to TRBJ2-3; 10 bases match TRBD2. Germline lookup yields CDR1 MGHRA and CDR2 YSYEKL. The CDR3 has 16 amino acids. The V and J ends lost 0 bases and 5 bases, in that order; junction bases with no gene match: 5. The CDR3 DNA sequence: TGCGCCAGCAGCCAAGAGGCTAGCGGGGGTGGAGATACGCAGTATTTT. Protein sequence: CASSQEASGGGDTQYF.

This clone was found a few times. This is likely an artifact of a read error, given a far larger clone one base away. The V gene is TRBV7-9, the J gene TRBJ1-6; possibly TRBD1 for D (6 bases). Germline assignment: CDR1 SEHNR and CDR2 FQNEAQ (reference sequence). Trimming removed 4 bases from V and 9 bases from J, with 22 bases in between. This CDR3 contains 17 residues. DNA of the CDR3: TGTGCCAGCAGCTCGCATGACAGACAGGTGACGGGTTCACCCCTCCACTTT. Translated: CASSSHDRQVTGSPLHF.

V usage is TRBV6-1 and J usage is TRBJ1-5, with D perhaps matching TRBD1 (5 bases). V dropped 6 bases and J dropped 4 bases, with 10 bases sitting between them. CDR3 length equals 13 residues. From germline, CDR1 is MNHNS and CDR2 SASEGT. The CDR3 nucleotides read TGTGCCAGCAGAGGGGCAGCTAATCAGCCCCAGCATTTT. Its protein product is CASRGAANQPQHF.

This sequence joins TRBV5-4 and TRBJ1-1; maybe TRBD1 (5 bases). Trimming removed 2 bases from V and 6 bases from J, with 11 bases in between. CDR3 size: 13 residues. Per the germline V gene, CDR1 is SGHNT and CDR2 is YYREEE (reference sequence). CDR3 sequence (DNA): TGTGCCAGCAGCTTAATAACAGGATCTGAAGCTTTCTTT. Encoded protein: CASSLITGSEAFF.

The V and J genes are TRBV6-5 and TRBJ2-1; 9 bases agree with TRBD2. Looked up from germline, CDR1 is MNHEY and CDR2 is SVGAGI. Losses at the gene ends were 6 bases for V and 7 bases for J; bases not matched to a gene: 10. This CDR3 is 15 amino acids long. For the CDR3, the DNA is TGTGCCAGCAGCTCTGTGGGTAGCGGGGGTAATGAGCAGTTCTTC. Translated: CASSSVGSGGNEQFF.

The rearrangement joins TRBV5-1 to TRBJ2-7; D is unclear. Germline-derived CDR1 and CDR2 are SGHRS and YFSETQ. CDR3 size: 12 residues. Trimming took 3 bases from V and 0 from J, leaving 4 bases between them. This CDR3 reads CASSSSSYEQYF. The CDR3 coding sequence is TGCGCCAGCAGCTCATCCTCCTACGAGCAGTACTTC.

This clone has more than one count but fewer than ten. The rearrangement uses TRBV5-1 and TRBJ1-1, with 10 bases matching TRBD1. The CDR3 has 14 residues. V lost 4 bases to trimming and J lost 1 base; unmatched junction nucleotides: 1. The germline CDR1 and CDR2 sequences are SGHRS and YFSETQ. The CDR3 loop reads CASSGTGANTEAFF. The CDR3 coding sequence is TGCGCCAGCAGCGGGACAGGGGCGAACACTGAAGCTTTCTTT.

The V call is TRBV9, the J call TRBJ2-3; unclear D gene. Germline lookup yields CDR1 SGDLS and CDR2 YYNGEE. The CDR3 covers 13 residues. Trimming took 4 bases from V and 0 from J, leaving 6 bases between them. The CDR3 sequence: CASSKASTDTQYF. The CDR3 DNA follows: TGTGCCAGCAGCAAAGCCAGCACAGATACGCAGTATTTT. The full variable domain, its missing parts supplied by reference TRBV9 and TRBJ2-3, is DSGVTQTPKHLITATGQRVTLRCSPRSGDLSVYWYQQSLDQGLQFLIQYYNGEERAKGNILERFSAQQFPDLHSELNLSSLELGDSALYFCASSKASTDTQYFGPGTRLTVL.

The V gene is TRBV29-1, the J gene TRBJ2-3; D is perhaps TRBD1 (6 bases). CDR3 size: 14 residues. The germline CDR1 and CDR2 sequences are SQVTM and ANQGSEA. V lost 4 bases to trimming and J lost 3 bases, with 14 bases between them. CDR3 DNA: TGCAGCGTTGTTCCCGGACAGACAACAGATACGCAGTATTTT. This encodes CSVVPGQTTDTQYF.

J is TRBJ2-1 and V is TRBV5-4; D might be TRBD1 (5 bases). Germline CDR1 reads SGHNT; CDR2 reads YYREEE (reference sequence). The germline V and J ends were trimmed by 2 bases and 6 bases, with 12 bases remaining between them. This CDR3 is built from 14 residues. The DNA for the CDR3 is TGTGCCAGCAGCTTCGACAGTGGTTCCAATGAGCAGTTCTTC. Translated, it gives CASSFDSGSNEQFF.

The V and J genes are TRBV5-1 and TRBJ2-5, with TRBD2 as a possible D gene (5 bases). V was trimmed by 4 bases and J by 5 bases, leaving 21 bases between them. The CDR3 length is 16 residues. Germline CDR1 and CDR2: SGHRS and YFSETQ. This CDR3 is CASSRPGELGHETQYF. In DNA, the CDR3 is TGCGCCAGCAGCAGACCCGGCGAACTAGGGCACGAGACCCAGTACTTC. The variable domain in full, with the rest retrieved from reference TRBV5-1 and TRBJ2-5, is KAGVTQTPRYLIKTRGQQVTLSCSPISGHRSVSWYQQTPGQGLQFLFEYFSETQRNKGNFPGRFSGRQFSNSRSEMNVSTLELGDSALYLCASSRPGELGHETQYFGPGTRLLVL.

J is TRBJ2-7 and V is TRBV27, with D perhaps TRBD1 (6 bases). The CDR3 sequence is 11 residues long. V was shortened by 5 bases and J by 6 bases, with 8 bases between the two germline ends. CDR1 and CDR2 from the germline V gene are MNHEY and SMNVEV (reference sequence). CDR3 nucleotides: TGTGCCAGCAGTAACAGGGTCGAGCAGTACTTC. Translating gives CASSNRVEQYF.

V and J are TRBV2 and TRBJ1-2, with D possibly TRBD1 on 6 matching bases. CDR3 length equals 13 residues. The germline V gene encodes CDR1 SNHLY and CDR2 FYNNEI. V was shortened by 5 bases and J by 8 bases, with 15 bases between the two germline ends. The chain's CDR3 is CASSSLGDRGYTF. CDR3 nucleotides: TGTGCCAGCAGTTCCTTAGGAGACAGGGGCTACACCTTC.

J is TRBJ2-2 and V is TRBV6-5, with D maybe TRBD1 (5 bases). Germline CDR1 reads MNHEY; CDR2 reads SVGAGI. Trimming shortened V by 2 bases and J by 7 bases, and 11 bases separated the two germline ends. The CDR3 has 14 residues. CDR3 sequence: CASSYGLQGGELFF. In nucleotides, the CDR3 is TGTGCCAGCAGTTACGGGCTTCAGGGCGGGGAGCTGTTTTTT.

This clone has more than one count but fewer than ten. The chain carries TRBV6-1 and TRBJ2-7, with D unresolved. The germline CDR1 and CDR2 sequences are MNHNS and SASEGT. Trimming took off 1 base at V and 2 bases at J, with 6 bases between the two ends. The CDR3 is 13 residues long. CDR3 region: CASSEGPTYEQYF. Written as DNA, the CDR3 is TGTGCCAGCAGTGAAGGGCCAACCTACGAGCAGTACTTC.

The rearrangement joins TRBV6-1 to TRBJ1-6; D is possibly TRBD1 (5 bases). The V end was cut by 0 bases, the J end by 6 bases, with 12 bases between. Per the germline V gene, CDR1 is MNHNS and CDR2 is SASEGT. This CDR3 spans 16 amino acids. CDR3 in DNA: TGTGCCAGCAGTGAAGCCCCCGGACATGCTAATTCACCCCTCCACTTT. It yields the protein CASSEAPGHANSPLHF.

The chain joins TRBV6-5 to TRBJ1-2; D unclear. Germline CDR1 reads MNHEY; CDR2 reads SVGAGI. The CDR3 runs to 13 residues. The V gene lost 5 bases and the J gene lost 4 bases, with 11 bases spanning the gap. The CDR3 nucleotides are TGTGCCAGCAGTCGACATGACGGCTATGGCTACACCTTC. It yields the protein CASSRHDGYGYTF.

This chain uses TRBV7-9 with TRBJ1-1; D is unresolved. CDR1 SEHNR and CDR2 FQNEAQ come from the germline V gene (reference sequence). Trimming cost V 5 bases and J 6 bases, with 10 bases left between them. This CDR3 contains 12 residues. CDR3 nucleotides: TGTGCCAGCAGCCCCCGTTCCGCTGAAGCTTTCTTT. The encoded protein is CASSPRSAEAFF.

The J gene is TRBJ2-1, the V gene TRBV5-1, with no clear D. Germline assignment: CDR1 SGHRS and CDR2 YFSETQ. The germline V and J ends were trimmed by 0 bases and 3 bases, with 4 bases remaining between them. This CDR3 has 13 residues. The CDR3 reads CASSLAHYNEQFF. CDR3 coding DNA: TGCGCCAGCAGCTTGGCCCACTACAATGAGCAGTTCTTC.

The chain employs TRBV5-1 and TRBJ2-7; D might be TRBD2 (5 bases). This CDR3 is 13 amino acids long. Germline-derived CDR1 and CDR2 are SGHRS and YFSETQ. Between the trimmed V and J ends, which lost 0 bases and 1 base, there was a span of 5 bases. Written as DNA, the CDR3 is TGCGCCAGCAGCTTGGAGCGGTCCTACGAGCAGTACTTC. This codes for CASSLERSYEQYF.

This clone was seen ten or more times. The chain is built from TRBV28 and TRBJ1-2; a weak D match, TRBD1 (6 bases). Trimming removed 3 bases from V and 2 bases from J, with 13 bases in between. Germline V gene data show CDR1 as MDHEN and CDR2 as SYDVKM. CDR3 length: 15 residues. The CDR3 here is CASSFSRGPNYGYTF. The CDR3 region has the DNA TGTGCCAGCAGTTTCTCCAGGGGACCCAACTATGGCTACACCTTC.

This clone has just a few counts. Other nucleotide sequences from this sample produce the same CDR3. The chain carries TRBV5-1 and TRBJ2-3; 8 nucleotides line up with TRBD2. Unmatched junction bases numbered 7, after V lost 2 bases and J lost 5 bases. Germline loops: CDR1 SGHRS, CDR2 YFSETQ. The CDR3 contains 15 residues. CDR3 protein: CASSLNGGALDTQYF. The CDR3 DNA is TGCGCCAGCAGCTTAAACGGGGGGGCTTTAGATACGCAGTATTTT.